This T cell receptor beta chain derives from a study of T cell changes during pregnancy in multiple sclerosis. V dropped 5 bases and J dropped 3; count of bases not matched to a gene: 3. CDR3 length: 14 amino acids. Germline CDR1 is SGHTA and CDR2 is FQGNSA. This clone has just a few counts. Repertoires were generated with immunoSEQ multiplex PCR, while TCRdb's copy carries only in-frame clones and drops some. The data contain about 100,000 clones, around 92% of them singletons. Sequenced material: peripheral blood, taken after pregnancy. This sequence originates from a female donor with multiple sclerosis, enrolled in a pregnancy study. The V and J genes are TRBV7-2 and TRBJ2-7; the match to TRBD2 covers 11 bases. The CDR3 is CASSTGTSGYEQYF. CDR3 sequence (DNA): TGTGCCAGCAGCACCGGGACTAGCGGCTACGAGCAGTACTTC.